The next 9 T cell receptor beta chains were all read from a single sample in a study of T cells in Graves' hyperthyroidism and ophthalmopathy. Amplified TCR beta CDR3 regions derived from RNA transcripts. With the HTBI primer set, the TCR CDR3 went through a first round of RT-PCR. TCRdb recomputed calls from the multiplex PCR reads with MiXCR, one row per CDR3 protein. This sample has 300,000 to 350,000 distinct CDR3 sequences, with approximately 15% found just once. The sequencing input was blood. Source of these receptors: a woman under 40 with Graves' hyperthyroidism.

The rearrangement links TRBV19 to TRBJ2-7, with D hard to call. Per germline, CDR1 LNHDA and CDR2 SQIVND (reference sequence). V lost 10 bases and J lost 2, with 6 bases in between. This CDR3 is 10 amino acids long. For the CDR3, the DNA is TGTGCCACGAAGACCTACGAGCAGTACTTC. As protein: CATKTYEQYF. Full variable domain (missing parts from reference TRBV19 and TRBJ2-7): DGGITQSPKYLFRKEGQNVTLSCEQNLNHDAMYWYRQDPGQGLRLIYYSQIVNDFQKGDIAEGYSVSREKKESFPLTVTSAQKNPTAFYLCATKTYEQYFGPGTRLTVT.

Only a few counts were recorded for this clonotype. The V gene is TRBV7-3, the J gene TRBJ2-5; D is ambiguous. V was trimmed by 5 bases and J by 1 base, leaving 23 bases between them. CDR1 and CDR2 from the germline V gene are SGHTA and FQGTGA. CDR3 size: 18 residues. This CDR3 reads CASSIIDGVSLVQETQYF. The CDR3 region has the DNA TGTGCCAGCAGCATAATAGATGGGGTCTCGCTCGTCCAAGAGACCCAGTACTTC. The entire variable domain, with the rest obtained from reference TRBV7-3 and TRBJ2-5, is as follows: GAGVSQTPSNKVTEKGKYVELRCDPISGHTALYWYRQSLGQGPEFLIYFQGTGAADDSGLPNDRFFAVRPEGSVSTLKIQRTERGDSAVYLCASSIIDGVSLVQETQYFGPGTRLLVL.

The chain links TRBV5-8 to TRBJ1-2; D ambiguous. The CDR3 sequence is 13 residues long. Germline values: CDR1 SGHTS, CDR2 YDEGEE. Trimming left V 1 base short and J 3 bases short, with 7 bases between. The DNA for the CDR3 is TGTGCCAGCAGCTTGAAACAGCACTATGGCTACACCTTC. This gives the protein CASSLKQHYGYTF.

J is TRBJ2-5 and V is TRBV14, with 7 bases that match TRBD2. The germline gives CDR1 SGHDN, CDR2 FVKESK. CDR3 length: 16 amino acids. The junction had 13 bases not matched to a gene; V was cut back by 4 bases and J by 5 bases. Here the CDR3 reads CASSPAGDQVMETQYF. The CDR3 nucleotides read TGTGCCAGCAGCCCCGCGGGGGACCAGGTGATGGAGACCCAGTACTTC.

The sample holds a few counts of this clonotype. This chain uses TRBV20-1 with TRBJ2-5, with 9 bases fitting TRBD2. Trimming took 2 bases from V and 2 from J; bases not matched to a gene: 6. The CDR3 has 15 amino acids. From germline, CDR1 is DFQATT and CDR2 SNEGSKA (reference sequence). The CDR3 DNA follows: TGCAGTGCTAGACCGACTAGCGGCATGCAAGAGACCCAGTACTTC. It encodes CSARPTSGMQETQYF.

The chain couples TRBV5-1 to TRBJ1-4, with 9 bases aligning to TRBD1. Germline V gene lookup returns CDR1 SGHRS and CDR2 YFSETQ. This CDR3 region has 17 residues. Germline trimming cut 7 bases from V and 3 bases from J; bases unmatched to any gene: 13. The CDR3 sequence is CASGIGTGTKANEKLFF. In DNA, the CDR3 is TGCGCCAGCGGAATAGGGACAGGGACTAAGGCTAATGAAAAACTGTTTTTT.

At least ten counts were recorded for this clonotype. The chain combines TRBV7-2 with TRBJ1-2; 12 bases are a match to TRBD1. The CDR3 is 14 residues long. Trimming removed 5 bases from V and 8 bases from J; junction bases left unmatched: 6. In germline, CDR1 is SGHTA, CDR2 FQGNSA. The CDR3 nucleotides are TGTGCCAGCAGCCTGGGACAGGGGGCGCGAGGCTACACCTTC. Protein sequence: CASSLGQGARGYTF.

There are many counts of this clonotype. The chain couples TRBV7-8 to TRBJ2-5, with 12 bases matching TRBD2. There are 15 residues in the CDR3. Germline loops: CDR1 SGHVS, CDR2 FQNEAQ. The junction had 4 bases not matched to a gene; V was cut back by 5 bases and J by 3 bases. The DNA of the CDR3 is TGTGCCAGCAGCCCTCTAGCGGGAGGGAAAGAGACCCAGTACTTC. Protein: CASSPLAGGKETQYF.

Comments on this clonotype: One base away lies a much larger clone, so this may be a sequencing read error. The chain is built from TRBV7-9 and TRBJ2-2; no reliable D call. CDR1 and CDR2 (germline): SEHNR, FQNEAQ (reference sequence). Trimming pared 2 bases from V and 0 bases from J, leaving 10 bases between. The CDR3 length is 16 residues. CDR3 in DNA: TGTGCCAGCAGCTTAAAGGTTTCGGCGAACACCGGGGAGCTGTTTTTT. The encoded protein is CASSLKVSANTGELFF.